This T cell receptor beta chain was sequenced in a study of blood T cell repertoires in COVID-19. Study overall: The United States, Italy and Spain supplied acute and convalescent COVID-19 samples. T cells, B-cell-depleted T cells, or PBMCs provided the cDNA or gDNA that served as material.

In the study's own analysis: Reference gene primers were amplified, and this amplification served to estimate nucleated cell counts. Assay: immunoSEQ multiplex PCR; the TCRdb copy retains only in-frame clones and omits some. V and J calls and clone size follow that table, whereas D and trimming were derived from the DNA. Of under 300,000 clones listed, about 90% are singletons. This clone is a singleton in its sample. This CDR3 has 13 residues. CDR1 is SQVTM, CDR2 ANQGSEA, per germline. Deletions cut 6 bases from V and 0 bases from J, with 12 bases between. Seattle patients were enrolled during active infection and followed longitudinally.

The sequence came from a man aged 25-45 years with COVID-19, enrolled during active disease. This sequence joins TRBV29-1 and TRBJ2-7; tentative D call: TRBD1 (5 bases). The material sequenced was peripheral blood. This chain's CDR3 is CSVRTYASYEQYF. Written as DNA, the CDR3 is TGCAGCGTAAGGACATATGCCTCCTACGAGCAGTACTTC.